This T cell receptor beta chain was sequenced for a study of shared clonotypes between healthy human individuals (dated by TCRdb to about 2020). Broadly, across the study: Three men and a couple of women, aged 18 to 49 years, made up the cohort. Per donor, leukapheresis produced somewhere between about 0.94 and 8.9 billion PBMCs. Libraries were prepared and TCR repertoires were sequenced by different laboratories using diverse techniques, in order to increase sequencing depth and limit assay-specific biases. To estimate repertoire size and how much clonotypes are shared between individuals, the study performed deep sequencing of blood TCR repertoires from roughly five healthy adults. For each donor, three plates each were used for CD4 naive and CD4 memory, two plates were used for CD8 naive, and one plate was used for CD8 memory. The full study reports these points: The genetic and exposure-history diversity represented was limited by the small number of donors. Pairwise subsampling indicated that sequencing depth was expected to affect the degree of clonotype sharing among donors. Larger estimated clonotype richness was generally found for naive subsets than for memory subsets. Sampling was limited to blood, and TCR repertoires in tissue likely differ from TCR repertoires in blood. Even with the large sequencing depth, rarefaction of the sorted-subset datasets indicated that sequencing was incomplete. When several donors were compared, the shared fraction of clonotypes was about 5% for naive CD4, 3.5% for naive CD8, about 2.5% for memory CD4, and roughly 0.43% for memory CD8. Clonotypes shared by all four sorted-subset donors showed higher generation probabilities than non-shared clonotypes.

Concerning this clone itself: Its antigen is still unknown. Per-base quality was not reported, and no clone a single base away is much larger than it.

CD8 naive samples were obtained by positive selection for CCR7 among CD45RO-negative cells, yielding a CD45RA+CCR7+ population from which TemRA cells were excluded. The donors were healthy, HIV-negative adults who had no recently reported acute infections or vaccinations. Every donor was a Caucasian adult residing in Nashville, Tennessee, USA. Blood was obtained by leukapheresis, after which PBMCs were separated by Ficoll-Histopaque density gradient centrifugation and cryopreserved in liquid nitrogen vapor phase. Purity and quantity of every magnetically sorted T cell population were checked by analytical flow cytometry. Genomic DNA was isolated from every sorted fraction and measured by UV absorbance on a Nanodrop 2000c. Reading from cysteine to phenylalanine, the CDR3 counts 11 amino acids. Of the read, only the CDR3 DNA is kept; its 33 bases are in frame from base 1. After removal of 10 bases from V and 8 bases from J, the junction retains 4 bases not matched to a gene. As encoded in the germline V gene, CDR1 is MNHEY while CDR2 is SVGAGI.

Using the deep immunoSEQ assay, TCR CDR3 regions were amplified from genomic DNA by multiplex PCR. For each cell subset, the extracted genomic DNA was distributed evenly across all wells of several immunoSEQ 96-well plates, and each plate served as one replicate. For sorted subsets, each replicate PCR was loaded with 200 ng genomic DNA, equivalent to approximately 33,000 T cell genomes. Purified libraries were measured with a Qubit 3.0 fluorometer, size-checked on a Bioanalyzer 2100, and measured again with the KAPA Library Quantification kit. Every immunoSEQ 96-well plate was sequenced on a separate single-read 150-cycle Illumina NextSeq 550 flow cell. Turning to the authors' computational methods: Because the immunoSEQ output held only junctional sequences and lacked quality scores, the filtering could not match the filtering applied to full-length reads. To assign V/J genes and CDR3, sequences were annotated against IMGT germline references using PyIR, a Python wrapper for IgBLAST v1.9. Any read was removed if the V/J assignment was weak (E-value above 1e-6), the CDR3 was missing, or the read contained stop codons, out-of-frame junctions, or ambiguous translated residues. V3J clonotypes were defined by identical inferred V gene, J gene, and CDR3 amino acid sequence. To compute the percentage overlap between repertoires, the number of shared unique clonotypes was divided by the size of the smaller repertoire. Three approaches were used to assess repertoire richness: RTK rarefaction, the Chao1 estimator, and Recon v2.1 estimates of unobserved clonotypes. For all TCRbeta clonotypes obtained by the gDNA method from a few donors, generation probabilities were computed with OLGA. This is the immuneACCESS table as TCRdb keeps it, with only in-frame sequences that have V and J called. A part of the clones is gone; compared with another copy, unresolved V genes explain less than half, and the rest is unexplained. From that table come the V and J calls and clone size; the DNA was used to work out D and trimming. This sample gives millions of clones in total; roughly 91% of them show up just once. 1.5% to 2% of the sample belongs to the ten largest clones.

The sequence was obtained from a young man in good health. Some clones in this sample may be carry-over from other donors' samples. The V gene is TRBV6-5 and the J gene is TRBJ1-2, with 10 junctional bases fitting TRBD1. The sample comprised naive CD8+ T cells from PBMCs. Read against the paper, the sample's cell subset or site label means: CD45RA+CCR7+. The DNA sequence is TGTGCCACCAAGACAGGGGGCGGCTACACCTTC. This codes for CATKTGGGYTF.